The 6 T cell receptor beta chains given below trace back to one sample, sequenced in a study of T cell clonality in common variable immunodeficiency. Sequencing was performed with immunoSEQ multiplex PCR; in TCRdb, only in-frame clones are kept and a portion is missing. The data show some 60,000 clones, with none appearing a single time. What was sequenced was peripheral blood mononuclear cells. The receptors originated from a person between 18 and 75 years old in good health.

This clone was recorded many times. The read ends 3 residues early relative to the CDR3; the germline J gene fills the gap. This chain connects TRBV7-3 to TRBJ2-7; 8 bases fit TRBD1. The CDR3 sequence is 14 residues long. Trimming at V came to 5 bases and at J to 4 bases, leaving 7 bases not matched to a gene. Germline V lookup: CDR1 SGHTA, CDR2 FQGTGA. The CDR3 loop reads CASSPDRGSYEQYF. The DNA read from the CDR3 is TGTGCCAGCAGCCCAGACAGGGGTTCGTACGAG. Full variable domain (outside the CDR3, taken from reference TRBV7-3 and TRBJ2-7): GAGVSQTPSNKVTEKGKYVELRCDPISGHTALYWYRQSLGQGPEFLIYFQGTGAADDSGLPNDRFFAVRPEGSVSTLKIQRTERGDSAVYLCASSPDRGSYEQYFGPGTRLTVT.

In this sample, this clone turned up many times. The CDR3 end falls 3 residues outside the read, so it is completed with the germline J gene. V usage is TRBV6-2 or TRBV6-3 and J usage is TRBJ2-3; TRBD1 aligns across 7 bases. The V and J ends lost 0 bases and 5 bases, in that order; junction bases with no gene match: 8. CDR1 is MNHEY, CDR2 SVGEGT, per germline. The CDR3 length is 16 residues. The part of the CDR3 DNA that was read is TGTGCCAGCAGTTACTCCCCGACAGGGCCTGGAGATACG. It codes for CASSYSPTGPGDT. The full-length CDR3 reads as CASSYSPTGPGDTQYF.

This clone was counted only a few times. The read terminates 3 residues ahead of where the CDR3 ends, so the germline J gene completes it. V and J are TRBV19 and TRBJ1-2; 7 nucleotides match TRBD1. Germline trimming cut 8 bases from V and 5 bases from J; bases unmatched to any gene: 8. The CDR3 sequence is 13 residues long. Germline V gene lookup returns CDR1 LNHDA and CDR2 SQIVND (reference sequence). Incomplete CDR3 DNA: TGTGCCAGTCGTCCCGGGACAGCGTATGGC. Translation gives CASRPGTAYG. The whole CDR3 reads CASRPGTAYGYTF.

This clone has at least ten counts. CDR3 amino acids: CSVPSGSGTDTQYF. The DNA read from the CDR3 is TGCAGCGTACCTAGCGGGAGTGGAACAGATACG. V is TRBV29-1 and J is TRBJ2-3, with 10 bases lining up with TRBD2. The read gets to within 3 residues of the CDR3 end, and the germline J gene fills in the rest. The CDR3 has 14 amino acids. Germline V lookup: CDR1 SQVTM, CDR2 ANQGSEA. V lost 6 bases and J lost 3; bases outside the gene matches: 6.

As regards this clone: The read ends 3 residues before the CDR3 terminus; that terminus is restored from the germline J gene. The gene calls are TRBV5-1 and TRBJ1-6; D gene ambiguous. This CDR3 is 13 amino acids long. The V and J ends lost 0 bases and 9 bases respectively, with 7 bases between them. CDR1 is SGHRS, CDR2 YFSETQ, per germline. The CDR3 loop reads CASSLDVSSPLHF. The sequenced CDR3 bases are TGCGCCAGCAGCTTGGATGTTAGTTCACCC.

Many counts were recorded for this clone. The DNA ends 3 residues before the CDR3 does, and the rest of the CDR3 is filled in from the germline J gene. J is TRBJ1-1 and V is TRBV18, with TRBD1 matching 8 bases. J was trimmed by 4 bases and V by 3 bases; bases with no gene match: 13. This CDR3 has 17 amino acids. Germline CDR1 is KGHSH and CDR2 is LQKENI. CDR3 in amino acids: CASSPTIDRGIVTEAFF. CDR3 DNA, as far as it was read: TGTGCCAGCTCACCGACTATCGACAGGGGCATTGTCACTGAA.